This T cell receptor beta chain was profiled in a study of T cell repertoires in cytomegalovirus infection. This clonotype was found a few times. Antigen: not known. The CDR3 totals 15 residues. The V gene end was trimmed by 4 bases and the J gene end by 5 bases; junction bases not matched to a gene: 6. Germline values: CDR1 WSHSY, CDR2 SAAADI. Each CDR3 protein is one row after TCRdb ran MiXCR on the reads. The table lists approximately 390,000 distinct CDR3 sequences, about a third of them singletons. J is TRBJ2-7 and V is TRBV10-2, with 12 bases fitting TRBD2. The sequence came from a human donor in good health (CMV status not recorded). Some clones in this sample may be carry-over from other donors' samples. The sample was cultured PBMCs, taken from culture after CMV antigen stimulation. The CDR3 region has the DNA TGCGCCAGCAGTGGATCGACTAGCGGGAGTGACGAGCAGTACGTC. Its protein is CASSGSTSGSDEQYV.